A single sample gave rise to the 5 T cell receptor beta chains below, sequenced in a study of shared clonotypes between healthy human individuals. TCRdb's table, derived via immunoSEQ multiplex PCR, lists solely in-frame clones and lacks some. The sample yields roughly 2.2 million clones, just under 95% seen once. The sample was naive CD4+ T cells from PBMCs. The subset was: CD45RA+ positively selected. All receptors come from a man between 18 and 35 years old in good health. Some clones in this sample may be carry-over from other donors' samples.

V usage is TRBV29-1 and J usage is TRBJ2-1, with D maybe TRBD2 (6 bases). This CDR3 has 16 residues. Germline V gives CDR1 SQVTM, CDR2 ANQGSEA. Between the trimmed V and J ends, which lost 4 bases and 0 bases, there was a span of 16 bases. The CDR3 bases are TGCAGCGTTGCCTCAGGTCTAGCGAGCTCCTACAATGAGCAGTTCTTC. It codes for CSVASGLASSYNEQFF.

This clone has only one observation. The CDR3 reads CASSSTSGRGMPYNEQFF. The CDR3, as DNA: TGTGCCAGCAGCTCGACTAGCGGGAGGGGGATGCCCTACAATGAGCAGTTCTTC. V gene TRBV7-9 combines with J gene TRBJ2-1; 14 nucleotides line up with TRBD2. CDR3 length equals 18 residues. CDR1 is SEHNR, CDR2 FQNEAQ, per germline (reference sequence). The V segment lost 4 bases and the J segment 2 bases; nucleotides outside the gene matches: 7.

The rearrangement uses TRBV12-5 and TRBJ1-2; unclear D gene. V gave up 5 bases and J gave up 8 bases, with 15 bases separating them. CDR1 and CDR2 from the germline V gene are LGHNT and FRNRAP. This CDR3 spans 13 amino acids. CDR3: CASGPRGGGGYTF. As DNA, the CDR3 is TGTGCTAGTGGTCCCCGGGGAGGCGGGGGCTACACCTTC.

This sequence joins TRBV12-5 and TRBJ2-1, with 11 bases that match TRBD2. The J segment lost 6 bases and the V segment lost 2 bases, leaving 3 bases of the junction unmatched. The CDR3 covers 15 residues. The germline gives CDR1 LGHNT, CDR2 FRNRAP. CDR3 bases: TGTGCTAGTGGTTTGTTTACTAGCGGGAGCAATGAGCAGTTCTTC. As protein: CASGLFTSGSNEQFF.

Turning to this clone: Within the sample, other DNA sequences also encode this same CDR3. The CDR3, as DNA: TGTGCCAGCAGCCTACTGGGACAGACGAATGAAAAACTGTTTTTT. Amino acids: CASSLLGQTNEKLFF. The genes are TRBV28 and TRBJ1-4; TRBD1 agrees at 7 bases. The germline gives CDR1 MDHEN, CDR2 SYDVKM. Trimming cost V 6 bases and J 5 bases; bases outside gene matches: 9. The CDR3 runs to 15 residues.